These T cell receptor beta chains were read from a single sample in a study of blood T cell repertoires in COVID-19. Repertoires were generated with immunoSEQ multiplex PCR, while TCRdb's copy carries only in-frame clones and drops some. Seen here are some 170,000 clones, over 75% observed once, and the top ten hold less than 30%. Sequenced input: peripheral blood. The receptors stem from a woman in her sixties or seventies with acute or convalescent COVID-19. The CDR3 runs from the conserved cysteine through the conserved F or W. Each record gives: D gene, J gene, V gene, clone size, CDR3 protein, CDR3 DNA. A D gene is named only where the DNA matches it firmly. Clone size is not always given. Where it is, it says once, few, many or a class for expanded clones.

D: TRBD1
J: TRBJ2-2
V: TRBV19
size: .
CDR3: CASRAGGTGELFF
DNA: TGTGCCAGTAGGGCAGGGGGCACCGGGGAGCTGTTTTTT

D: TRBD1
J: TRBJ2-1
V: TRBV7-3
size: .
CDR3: CASSAGDTGGAYNEQFF
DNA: TGTGCCAGCAGCGCCGGGGATACAGGGGGCGCCTACAATGAGCAGTTCTTC

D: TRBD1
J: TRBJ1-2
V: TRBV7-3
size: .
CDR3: CASSPSLGDRGGGYTF
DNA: TGTGCCAGCAGCCCCAGCTTAGGGGACAGGGGGGGTGGCTACACCTTC

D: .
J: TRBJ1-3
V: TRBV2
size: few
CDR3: CASRKEGGDLAGNTIYF
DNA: TGTGCCAGCAGGAAGGAAGGGGGGGATCTGGCTGGAAACACCATATATTTT

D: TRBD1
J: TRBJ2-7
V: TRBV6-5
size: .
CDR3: CASRSEQGAREQYF
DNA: TGTGCCAGCAGATCCGAACAGGGGGCCCGGGAGCAGTACTTC

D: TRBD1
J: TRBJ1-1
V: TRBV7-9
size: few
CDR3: CASSSGTGVLNTEAFF
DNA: TGTGCCAGCAGCAGCGGGACAGGGGTTCTGAACACTGAAGCTTTCTTT

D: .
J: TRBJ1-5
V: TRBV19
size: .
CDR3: CASTTFGSSNQPQHF
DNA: TGTGCCAGTACCACTTTCGGGTCTAGCAATCAGCCCCAGCATTTT

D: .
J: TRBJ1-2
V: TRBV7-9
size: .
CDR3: CASCPTELTTYGYTF
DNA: TGTGCCAGCTGTCCGACAGAATTAACAACATATGGCTACACCTTC

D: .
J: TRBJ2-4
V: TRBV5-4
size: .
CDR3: CASSLQGMGLAKNIQYF
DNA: TGTGCCAGCAGCTTGCAGGGGATGGGTCTAGCCAAAAACATTCAGTACTTC

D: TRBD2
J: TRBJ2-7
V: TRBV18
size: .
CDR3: CASSPTEGGYEQYF
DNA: TGTGCCAGCTCACCCACGGAGGGAGGGTACGAGCAGTACTTC

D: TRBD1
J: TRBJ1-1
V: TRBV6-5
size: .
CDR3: CASSLDREAEAFF
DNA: TGTGCCAGCAGTTTGGACAGGGAAGCTGAAGCTTTCTTT

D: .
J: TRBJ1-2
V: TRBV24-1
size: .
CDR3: CATSDPGTTYGYTF
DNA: TGTGCCACCAGTGACCCCGGGACAACCTATGGCTACACCTTC

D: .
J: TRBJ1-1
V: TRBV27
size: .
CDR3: CASSWGRNTEAFF
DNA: TGTGCCAGCAGTTGGGGCAGAAACACTGAAGCTTTCTTT

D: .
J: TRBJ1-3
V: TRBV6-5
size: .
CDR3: CASVQGWSTGNTIYF
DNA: TGTGCCAGCGTACAGGGTTGGTCTACTGGAAACACCATATATTTT

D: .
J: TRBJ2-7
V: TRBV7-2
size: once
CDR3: CASSQQGTGHEQYF
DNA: TGTGCCAGCAGCCAACAGGGAACAGGGCACGAGCAGTACTTC

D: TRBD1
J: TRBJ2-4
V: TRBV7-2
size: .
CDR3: CASSQGAAKNIQYF
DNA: TGTGCCAGCAGCCAGGGGGCAGCCAAAAACATTCAGTACTTC

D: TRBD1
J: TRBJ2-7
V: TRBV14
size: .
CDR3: CASSQDQGQGLYEQYF
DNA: TGTGCCAGCAGCCAAGATCAGGGACAGGGCCTGTACGAGCAGTACTTC

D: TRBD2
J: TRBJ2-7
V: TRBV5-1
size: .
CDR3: CASSDGTSGYRSYEQYF
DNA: TGCGCCAGCAGCGATGGGACTAGCGGGTACCGATCCTACGAGCAGTACTTC

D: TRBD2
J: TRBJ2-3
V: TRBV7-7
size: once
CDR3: CASSRNSGRGTDTQYF
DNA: TGTGCCAGCAGCCGTAATAGCGGGAGAGGGACAGATACGCAGTATTTT

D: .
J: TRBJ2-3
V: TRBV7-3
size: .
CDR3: CASSLMGGPDTQYF
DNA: TGTGCCAGCAGCTTAATGGGAGGCCCAGATACGCAGTATTTT

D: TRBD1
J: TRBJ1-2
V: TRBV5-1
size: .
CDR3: CASSIRTGDYGYTF
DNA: TGCGCCAGCAGCATTCGGACAGGGGACTATGGCTACACCTTC

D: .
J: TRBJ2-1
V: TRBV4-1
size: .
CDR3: CASSPGFTGYNEQFF
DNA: TGCGCCAGCAGCCCTGGTTTCACTGGCTACAATGAGCAGTTCTTC

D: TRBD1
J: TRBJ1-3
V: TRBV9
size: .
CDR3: CASSRGLGNTIYF
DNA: TGTGCCAGCAGCAGGGGGCTAGGAAACACCATATATTTT

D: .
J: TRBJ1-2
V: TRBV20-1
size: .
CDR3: CSAPGRGYTF
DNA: TGCAGTGCTCCAGGGAGGGGCTACACCTTC

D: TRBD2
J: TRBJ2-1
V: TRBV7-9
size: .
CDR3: CASSLALAGGNEQFF
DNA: TGTGCCAGCAGCTTGGCCTTAGCGGGAGGCAATGAGCAGTTCTTC

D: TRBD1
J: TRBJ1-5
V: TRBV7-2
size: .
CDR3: CASSRTGFGNQPQHF
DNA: TGTGCCAGCAGCCGGACAGGGTTCGGCAATCAGCCCCAGCATTTT

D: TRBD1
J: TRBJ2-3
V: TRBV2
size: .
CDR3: CASSENRGRGPSQYF
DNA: TGTGCCAGCAGTGAAAACAGGGGGCGAGGACCTTCGCAGTATTTT

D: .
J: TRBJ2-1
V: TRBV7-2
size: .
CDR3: CASSSSPSYNEQFF
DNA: TGTGCCAGCAGCTCTAGCCCCTCCTACAATGAGCAGTTCTTC

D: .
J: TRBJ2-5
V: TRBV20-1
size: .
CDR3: CSASMGELREKETQYF
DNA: TGCAGTGCTAGTATGGGAGAGTTACGGGAAAAAGAGACCCAGTACTTC

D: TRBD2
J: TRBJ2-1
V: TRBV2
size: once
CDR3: CASSGGLAGNEQFF
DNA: TGTGCCAGCAGCGGGGGACTAGCGGGCAATGAGCAGTTCTTC

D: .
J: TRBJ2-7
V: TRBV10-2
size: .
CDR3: CASSLSRGVEQYF
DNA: TGCGCCAGCAGTCTTAGCCGGGGAGTCGAGCAGTACTTC

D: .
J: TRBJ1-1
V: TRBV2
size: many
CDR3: CASRGDSTGNTEAFF
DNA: TGTGCCAGCAGAGGCGACTCGACAGGGAACACTGAAGCTTTCTTT

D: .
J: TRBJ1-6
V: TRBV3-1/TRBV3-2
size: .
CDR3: CASSQTSGRGGGSPLHF
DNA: TGTGCCAGCAGCCAGACCTCCGGGCGGGGAGGTGGGTCACCCCTCCACTTT

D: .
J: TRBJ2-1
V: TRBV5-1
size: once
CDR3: CASSLERRAYNEQFF
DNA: TGCGCCAGCAGCTTGGAACGGAGGGCCTACAATGAGCAGTTCTTC

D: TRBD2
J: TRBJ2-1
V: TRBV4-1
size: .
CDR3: CASSQSTSGGQGKQFF
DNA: TGCGCCAGCAGCCAATCCACTAGCGGGGGGCAGGGGAAGCAGTTCTTC

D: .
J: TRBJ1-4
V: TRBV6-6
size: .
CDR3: CASSYSIGRPNEKLFF
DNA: TGTGCCAGCAGTTACTCGATTGGCAGGCCTAATGAAAAACTGTTTTTT

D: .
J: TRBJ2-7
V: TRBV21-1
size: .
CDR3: CASIPIPPGQTPKTLLREQYF
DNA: TGTGCCAGCATCCCGATACCTCCGGGACAGACCCCGAAAACCCTCCTTCGGGAGCAGTACTTC

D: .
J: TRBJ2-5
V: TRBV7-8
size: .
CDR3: CASSLGGHPSETQYF
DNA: TGTGCCAGCAGCTTAGGGGGACACCCCTCGGAGACCCAGTACTTC

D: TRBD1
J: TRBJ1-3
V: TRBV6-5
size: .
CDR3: CASQMTGAGNTIYF
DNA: TGTGCCAGCCAAATGACAGGGGCTGGAAACACCATATATTTT

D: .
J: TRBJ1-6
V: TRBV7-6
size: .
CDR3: CASSSRGSSYNSPLHF
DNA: TGTGCCAGCAGCTCGAGGGGGAGCTCCTATAATTCACCCCTCCACTTT

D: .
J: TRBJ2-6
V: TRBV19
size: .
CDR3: CASSQDSTGANVLTF
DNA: TGTGCCAGTAGTCAGGACAGTACTGGGGCCAACGTCCTGACTTTC

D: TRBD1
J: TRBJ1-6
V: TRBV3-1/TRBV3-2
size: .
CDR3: CASSPMTGAHSPLHF
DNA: TGTGCCAGCAGCCCCATGACAGGGGCGCATTCACCCCTCCACTTT

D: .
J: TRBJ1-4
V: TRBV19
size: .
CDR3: CASNQGLNEKLFF
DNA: TGTGCCAGTAACCAGGGCCTCAATGAAAAACTGTTTTTT

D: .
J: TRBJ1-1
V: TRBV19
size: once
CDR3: CASRYRAGAAEAFF
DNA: TGTGCCAGTAGATATCGGGCAGGGGCTGCTGAAGCTTTCTTT

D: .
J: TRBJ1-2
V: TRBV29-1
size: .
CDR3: CSVLEREATYTF
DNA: TGCAGCGTTCTTGAGAGGGAGGCGACTTACACCTTC

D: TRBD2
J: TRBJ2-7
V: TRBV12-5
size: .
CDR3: CASGFQTSGGFEQYF
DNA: TGTGCTAGTGGTTTCCAGACTAGCGGGGGATTCGAGCAGTACTTC

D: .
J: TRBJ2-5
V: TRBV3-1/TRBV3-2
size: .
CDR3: CASSQGGRSGGTQYF
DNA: TGTGCCAGCAGCCAAGGTGGACGGTCCGGGGGGACCCAGTACTTC

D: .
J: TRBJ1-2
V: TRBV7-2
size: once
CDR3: CASSLYLAGSHGYTF
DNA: TGTGCCAGCAGCTTATACTTGGCAGGGTCGCATGGCTACACCTTC

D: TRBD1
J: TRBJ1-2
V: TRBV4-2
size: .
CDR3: CASSQEDRGLKGYTF
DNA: TGTGCCAGCAGCCAAGAAGACAGGGGGCTGAAGGGCTACACCTTC

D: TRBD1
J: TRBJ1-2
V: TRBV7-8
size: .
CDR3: CASSGVTGDYGYTF
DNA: TGTGCCAGCAGCGGGGTGACAGGGGACTATGGCTACACCTTC

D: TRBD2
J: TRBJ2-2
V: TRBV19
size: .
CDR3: CASGRATGELFF
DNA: TGTGCCAGCGGGAGGGCCACCGGGGAGCTGTTTTTT

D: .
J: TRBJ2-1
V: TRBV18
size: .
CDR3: CASSPSVSYNEQFF
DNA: TGTGCCAGCTCACCTAGCGTCTCCTACAATGAGCAGTTCTTC

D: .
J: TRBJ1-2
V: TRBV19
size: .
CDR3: CASRQGGGAATGYTF
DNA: TGTGCCAGTAGACAAGGAGGGGGGGCAGCGACGGGCTACACCTTC

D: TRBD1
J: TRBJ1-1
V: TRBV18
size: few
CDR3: CASSPSRGRSLDTEAFF
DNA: TGTGCCAGCTCACCTTCCAGGGGGCGAAGTCTGGACACTGAAGCTTTCTTT

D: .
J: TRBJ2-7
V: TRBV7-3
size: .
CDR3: CASFCFSPFPYEQYF
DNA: TGTGCCAGCTTTTGCTTTAGTCCTTTTCCCTACGAGCAGTACTTC